Below are 9 T cell receptor beta chains sequenced from a single sample in a study of blood T cell repertoires in COVID-19. Only in-frame clones appear in the TCRdb table, and some are missing; sequencing was by immunoSEQ multiplex PCR. Among about 220,000 clones listed, about nine tenths were seen once. The sequenced sample consisted of peripheral blood. Source of these receptors: a young man who had recovered from COVID-19.

This clone was counted a single time. This rearrangement joins TRBV6-5 to TRBJ1-2; D may be TRBD1 (6 bases). Germline assignment: CDR1 MNHEY and CDR2 SVGAGI. Trimming took off 6 bases at V and 4 bases at J, with 15 bases between the two ends. The CDR3 has 14 residues. The CDR3 sequence is CASRSPGTSYGYTF. The CDR3 region has the DNA TGTGCCAGCAGGAGTCCGGGGACATCCTATGGCTACACCTTC.

The chain has TRBV2 and TRBJ2-1; D call uncertain. Germline CDR1 reads SNHLY; CDR2 reads FYNNEI. The germline V and J ends were trimmed by 5 bases and 4 bases, with 6 bases remaining between them. The CDR3 runs 12 residues. DNA for the CDR3: TGTGCCAGCAGTTCGTTGTACAATGAGCAGTTCTTC. The encoded protein is CASSSLYNEQFF. The variable domain in full, completed from reference TRBV2 and TRBJ2-1, reads EPEVTQTPSHQVTQMGQEVILRCVPISNHLYFYWYRQILGQKVEFLVSFYNNEISEKSEIFDDQFSVERPDGSNFTLKIRSTKLEDSAMYFCASSSLYNEQFFGPGTRLTVL.

This clone has a single count. Here the CDR3 DNA reads TGTGCCAGCATGATACAGGGGGCGTTGGGGACCCAGTACTTC. Its translation: CASMIQGALGTQYF. The rearrangement joins TRBV6-5 to TRBJ2-5; 9 bases agree with TRBD1. The CDR3 is 14 amino acids. V shed 7 bases and J 7 bases; nucleotides not matched to a gene: 10. Germline CDR1 MNHEY, CDR2 SVGAGI.

This rearrangement joins TRBV21-1 to TRBJ2-3; TRBD2 reflects the table's D call only, with no check against the DNA. TRBV21-1 is termed a pseudogene. The CDR3 runs to 14 residues. Here the CDR3 reads CASSLTDHTDTQYF. The CDR3 region has the DNA TGTGCCAGCAGCTTGACTGATCACACAGATACGCAGTATTTT.

J is TRBJ2-7 and V is TRBV12-3 or TRBV12-4, with TRBD1 as a possible D gene (5 bases). The CDR3 totals 13 residues. Trimming cost V 2 bases and J 4 bases, with 9 bases left between them. This CDR3 reads CASSLRQGYEQYF. In nucleotides, the CDR3 is TGTGCCAGCAGTTTAAGGCAGGGTTACGAGCAGTACTTC.

J is TRBJ2-7 and V is TRBV4-3, with D perhaps matching TRBD2 (5 bases). Germline V lookup: CDR1 LGHNA, CDR2 YSLEER. This CDR3 has 13 residues. Trimming removed 0 bases from V and 9 bases from J, with 12 bases in between. The CDR3: CASSQDLELGQYF. CDR3 DNA sequence: TGCGCCAGCAGCCAAGATCTAGAACTAGGGCAGTACTTC.

In this sample, this clone turned up a few times. V is TRBV2 and J is TRBJ2-1, with D possibly TRBD1 on 6 matching bases. Looked up from germline, CDR1 is SNHLY and CDR2 is FYNNEI. The CDR3 is 14 residues long. V lost 2 bases and J lost 4, with 9 bases in between. The CDR3 reads CASSELGGYNEQFF. Written as DNA, the CDR3 is TGTGCCAGCAGTGAATTAGGGGGTTACAATGAGCAGTTCTTC.

The rearrangement links TRBV27 to TRBJ1-2; maybe TRBD1 (5 bases). Germline values: CDR1 MNHEY, CDR2 SMNVEV (reference sequence). Trimming cost V 0 bases and J 8 bases, with 7 bases left between them. This CDR3 is 12 amino acids long. CDR3 nucleotides: TGTGCCAGCAGTTTATCGGGGCGAGGCTACACCTTC. This encodes CASSLSGRGYTF.

The chain joins TRBV9 to TRBJ2-1; TRBD1 agrees at 8 bases. The CDR3 has 15 residues. Losses at the gene ends were 4 bases for V and 5 bases for J; bases not matched to a gene: 8. Germline loops: CDR1 SGDLS, CDR2 YYNGEE. The CDR3 reads CASSPRGQANNEQFF. The CDR3 DNA follows: TGTGCCAGCAGCCCTCGGGGACAGGCCAACAATGAGCAGTTCTTC.